This TCR beta chain emerged from a study of T cells in Graves' hyperthyroidism and ophthalmopathy. Study-level information: Staff took peripheral blood when the initial diagnosis was made, before any treatment began. Findings and caveats of the study: Blood also showed most of the thyroid clonotypes that were expanded above 0.001.

The source material, RNA transcripts, was used to amplify TCR beta CDR3 regions. The study used the HTBI primer set for a first-round RT-PCR of the TCR CDR3. TCRdb itself ran the multiplex PCR reads through MiXCR, one entry per CDR3 protein. The sample has some 770,000 distinct CDR3 sequences, about 15% seen once. The length of the CDR3 is 12 residues. CDR1 DFQATT and CDR2 SNEGSKA come from the germline V gene (reference sequence). Trimming stripped 0 bases from V and 15 bases from J, with 15 bases between. As to this clonotype: Antigen unknown.

The study left out patients who had uncontrolled infection, other autoimmune disease, pregnancy or lactation. Orbital computed tomography and thyroid ultrasound, together with serum TRAb and thyroxine and clinical symptoms, were used for diagnoses. The sequenced sample consisted of blood. The gene calls are TRBV20-1 and TRBJ2-1; D gene uncertain. The sequence was obtained from a man in his late teens or twenties with Graves' hyperthyroidism. DNA of the CDR3: TGCAGTGCTAGAGACCGCTTAGACCCTCCGTTCTTC. This gives the protein CSARDRLDPPFF.